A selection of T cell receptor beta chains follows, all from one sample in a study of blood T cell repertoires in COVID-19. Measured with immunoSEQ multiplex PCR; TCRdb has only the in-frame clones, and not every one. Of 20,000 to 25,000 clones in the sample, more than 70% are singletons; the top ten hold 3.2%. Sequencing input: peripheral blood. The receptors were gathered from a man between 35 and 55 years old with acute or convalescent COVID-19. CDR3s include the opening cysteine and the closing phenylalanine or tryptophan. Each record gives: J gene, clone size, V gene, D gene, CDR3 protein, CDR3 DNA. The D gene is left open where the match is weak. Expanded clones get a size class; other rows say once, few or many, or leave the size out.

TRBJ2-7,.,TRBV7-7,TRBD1,CASSQGDRYEQYF,TGTGCTAGCAGCCAGGGGGACAGGTACGAGCAGTACTTC
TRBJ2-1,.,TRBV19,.,CASSSRGYNEQFF,TGTGCCAGTAGTTCCAGGGGTTACAATGAGCAGTTCTTC
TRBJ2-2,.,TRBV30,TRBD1,CAWRRRWNRGNTGELFF,TGTGCCTGGAGGCGTAGATGGAACAGGGGGAACACCGGGGAGCTGTTTTTT
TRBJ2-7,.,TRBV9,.,CASSVGGAPYEQYF,TGTGCCAGCAGCGTAGGCGGGGCACCATACGAGCAGTACTTC
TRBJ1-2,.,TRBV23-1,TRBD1,CASSQSGVGGSDYGYTF,TGCGCCAGCAGTCAATCTGGGGTAGGGGGCTCGGACTATGGCTACACCTTC
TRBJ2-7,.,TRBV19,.,CASSIVGRGYEQYF,TGTGCCAGTAGTATAGTGGGCAGGGGCTACGAGCAGTACTTC
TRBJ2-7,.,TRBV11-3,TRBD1,CASSPGTDSYEQYF,TGTGCCAGCAGCCCGGGGACAGACTCCTACGAGCAGTACTTC
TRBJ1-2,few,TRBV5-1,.,CASSLGLSAGAYGYTF,TGCGCCAGCAGCTTGGGGCTTTCGGCAGGGGCCTATGGCTACACCTTC
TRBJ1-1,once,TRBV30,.,CAWSGSGDTEAFF,TGTGCCTGGAGCGGTAGCGGGGACACTGAAGCTTTCTTT
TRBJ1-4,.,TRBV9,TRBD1,CASSVGEDRGLSNEKLFF,TGTGCCAGCAGCGTAGGAGAAGACAGGGGGCTATCTAATGAAAAACTGTTTTTT
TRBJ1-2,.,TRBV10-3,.,CANYGGVGYTF,TGTGCCAACTACGGAGGGGTAGGCTACACCTTC
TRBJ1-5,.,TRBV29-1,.,CSVSQGAQDNQPQHF,TGCAGCGTATCACAGGGAGCCCAGGATAATCAGCCCCAGCATTTT
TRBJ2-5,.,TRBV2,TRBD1,CASRTGWETQYF,TGTGCCAGCCGGACAGGGTGGGAGACCCAGTACTTC
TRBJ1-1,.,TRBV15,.,CATSRDPGNTEAFF,TGTGCCACCAGCAGAGATCCGGGGAACACTGAAGCTTTCTTT
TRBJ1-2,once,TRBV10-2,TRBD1,CASRVSGGQALNGYTF,TGCGCCAGCAGGGTCTCAGGGGGTCAGGCCCTCAATGGCTACACCTTC
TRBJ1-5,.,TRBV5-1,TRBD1,CASSLGTGLNQPQHF,TGCGCCAGCAGCTTGGGGACAGGGTTAAATCAGCCCCAGCATTTT
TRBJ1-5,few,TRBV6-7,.,CASSKGQGQGPSGPQHF,TGTGCCAGCAGCAAGGGCCAGGGTCAGGGGCCGTCGGGGCCCCAGCATTTT
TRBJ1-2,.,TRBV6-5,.,CASNFRDSHGYTF,TGTGCCAGCAATTTCCGGGATTCTCATGGCTACACCTTC
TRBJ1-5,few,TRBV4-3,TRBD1,CASSQDLGDRTNQPQHF,TGCGCCAGCAGCCAAGATCTAGGGGACAGAACGAATCAGCCCCAGCATTTT
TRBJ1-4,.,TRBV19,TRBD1,CASSIGTGNEKLFF,TGTGCCAGTAGTATCGGGACAGGTAATGAAAAACTGTTTTTT
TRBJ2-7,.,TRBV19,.,CASSMTRGIYEQYF,TGTGCCAGTAGTATGACCAGGGGAATTTACGAGCAGTACTTC
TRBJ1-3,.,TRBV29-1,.,CSVEGGLGNTIYF,TGCAGCGTTGAAGGAGGCCTTGGAAACACCATATATTTT
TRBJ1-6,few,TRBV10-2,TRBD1,CASSDGTGSSYNSPLHF,TGCGCCAGCAGCGATGGGACAGGGAGCTCCTATAATTCACCCCTCCACTTT
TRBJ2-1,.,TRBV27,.,CASTQPGGNYNEQFF,TGTGCCAGCACCCAACCCGGAGGTAACTACAATGAGCAGTTCTTC
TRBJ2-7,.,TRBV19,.,CASSPLRGGVGSYEQYF,TGTGCCAGTAGTCCTTTAAGAGGGGGAGTGGGCTCCTACGAGCAGTACTTC
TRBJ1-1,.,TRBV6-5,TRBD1,CASTGTGEAFF,TGTGCCAGCACGGGGACAGGGGAAGCTTTCTTT
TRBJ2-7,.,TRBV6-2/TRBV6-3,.,CASSWSATPYEQYF,TGTGCCAGCAGTTGGTCGGCGACTCCCTACGAGCAGTACTTC